Listed below are T cell receptor beta chains from one sample, sequenced in a study of cytomegalovirus exposure and HLA in healthy donors. The repertoire was sequenced with immunoSEQ multiplex PCR; TCRdb's copy has only in-frame clones and lacks some. Among about 150,000 clones, more than 8% were seen once, and the ten largest hold less than 2%. Sequenced: PBMCs. The receptor source for this set is a man over 45 in good health and CMV-seronegative. Both conserved end residues are part of each CDR3. A D gene is named only where the DNA matches it firmly. Only some rows state a clone size, as once, few, many or a class for expanded clones.

cdr3_nt cdr3_aa j_call clone_size v_call d_call
TGTGCCAGCTCACCAATCCAGGGACTCTACGAGCAGTACTTC CASSPIQGLYEQYF TRBJ2-7 NA TRBV18 NA
TGTGCCAGTAGTAAGGACCGAGGGACAGGAAATGAAAAACTGTTTTTT CASSKDRGTGNEKLFF TRBJ1-4 NA TRBV19 TRBD1
TGTGCCAGCAGTTACCCGGACAGAAATCAGCCCCAGCATTTT CASSYPDRNQPQHF TRBJ1-5 few TRBV6-6 NA
TGTGCCAGCAGCTCGTTTAAGGCACCTACACTAGCGGGTTTCACAGATACGCAGTATTTT CASSSFKAPTLAGFTDTQYF TRBJ2-3 few TRBV7-8 TRBD2
TGTGCCAGCAGCTTAGCGCAATCAGGGATGGGGTCGGTCACTGAAGCTTTCTTT CASSLAQSGMGSVTEAFF TRBJ1-1 NA TRBV7-8 NA
TGTGCCAGCAGCTCATCCACCGGGACAGGCTTTGGCTACACCTTC CASSSSTGTGFGYTF TRBJ1-2 few TRBV7-9 TRBD1
TGTGCCAGCATCGGGGGGAATAGCAATCAGCCCCAGCATTTT CASIGGNSNQPQHF TRBJ1-5 once TRBV28 NA
TGTGCCAGTAGTCCCGAGGGCCGCTCCTACGAGCAGTACTTC CASSPEGRSYEQYF TRBJ2-7 NA TRBV19 NA
TGCGCCAGCAGCTTGTTGACAGGGATCCACGAGCAGTACTTC CASSLLTGIHEQYF TRBJ2-7 few TRBV5-1 TRBD1
TGTGCCAGCAGCCCGGGGACAGGCAGGGGTAACGAGCAGTACTTC CASSPGTGRGNEQYF TRBJ2-7 few TRBV11-3 TRBD1
TGTGCCAGTAGTTCTACAGGGAACACTGAAGCTTTCTTT CASSSTGNTEAFF TRBJ1-1 NA TRBV19 NA
TGTGCCAGCAGTACCCAACGGGAGCATACCTACGAGCAGTACTTC CASSTQREHTYEQYF TRBJ2-7 few TRBV6-1 NA
TGTGCCAGCAGCCTCCCTAGCGGGACCTACTCCTACGAGCAGTACTTC CASSLPSGTYSYEQYF TRBJ2-7 NA TRBV5-6 TRBD2
TGTGCCAGCATTGAGGGTTCTAGCGGGATGACAGATACGCAGTATTTT CASIEGSSGMTDTQYF TRBJ2-3 few TRBV28 TRBD2
TGTGCCAGCACCGTTAGCGGGACGAACACCGGGGAGCTGTTTTTT CASTVSGTNTGELFF TRBJ2-2 few TRBV7-8 TRBD2
TGTGCCAGCAGCGCGGGACTAGCGGGAGGGGGCCAAGAGACCCAGTACTTC CASSAGLAGGGQETQYF TRBJ2-5 few TRBV9 TRBD2
TGTGCCACCAGCAGAGCCCGGGCGGGGAACACCGGGGAGCTGTTTTTT CATSRARAGNTGELFF TRBJ2-2 few TRBV15 NA
TGTGCCAGCAAGTATGCAGAATACGAGCAGTACTTC CASKYAEYEQYF TRBJ2-7 NA TRBV2 NA
TGCGCCAGCAGCCAACCTCTAGCGGAAGAGACCCAGTACTTC CASSQPLAEETQYF TRBJ2-5 few TRBV4-1 TRBD2
TGTGCCTGGTCTAGGGGATTCTACGAGCAGTACTTC CAWSRGFYEQYF TRBJ2-7 few TRBV30 NA
TGTGCCAGCAGTTACTCGGGGGCATTAGGGGAAAAACTGTTTTTT CASSYSGALGEKLFF TRBJ1-4 few TRBV6-6 NA
TGCGCCAGCAGCCAAGAGCCAGCCGCCGGGACAGTGGGGCGCCTGAACACTGAAGCTTTCTTT CASSQEPAAGTVGRLNTEAFF TRBJ1-1 NA TRBV4-1 TRBD1
TGTGCCAGCAGCGTAGCGCTAGGGAGAGCTAACTATGGCTACACCTTC CASSVALGRANYGYTF TRBJ1-2 NA TRBV9 NA
TGTGCCAGCAGCGTAGGGGATACTCTCCTGGGGGAGCTGTTTTTT CASSVGDTLLGELFF TRBJ2-2 few TRBV7-3 NA
TGTGCTAGCAGCTTAGCCTTGAACACTGAAGCTTTCTTT CASSLALNTEAFF TRBJ1-1 few TRBV7-7 NA
TGTGCCAGCTCCCAGGGGGGATCTGGCTACACCTTC CASSQGGSGYTF TRBJ1-2 NA TRBV18 TRBD1
TGTGCCAGCAGTGCCGCGGGGGCAGGGGCCTCTGGAAACACCATATATTTT CASSAAGAGASGNTIYF TRBJ1-3 few TRBV6-1 NA
TGTGCCAGCAGCTTACAGGGGATGAACACCGGGGAGCTGTTTTTT CASSLQGMNTGELFF TRBJ2-2 NA TRBV7-6 NA
TGTGCCAGCAGCAAATCCGACCTTTCCGGGACACCACTATATGGCTACACCTTC CASSKSDLSGTPLYGYTF TRBJ1-2 few TRBV21-1 NA
TGTGCCAGCAGCTTAGGTGCGGAGGTACGGGAGACCCAGTACTTC CASSLGAEVRETQYF TRBJ2-5 few TRBV7-9 NA
TGCGCCAGCAGCCAAGATATCGGGACAGGGGATGAAAAACTGTTTTTT CASSQDIGTGDEKLFF TRBJ1-4 NA TRBV4-1 TRBD1
TGTGCCAGCCCGGGACTAGGGCGGGGCGAGCAGTACTTC CASPGLGRGEQYF TRBJ2-7 NA TRBV2 TRBD2
TGTGCCAGCAGCCCATGGGGGGGAACAGGGTCCACTGAAGCTTTCTTT CASSPWGGTGSTEAFF TRBJ1-1 few TRBV7-2 NA
TGTGCCAGCAGTTCTCAGGGGTTAAGCAATCAGCCCCAGCATTTT CASSSQGLSNQPQHF TRBJ1-5 few TRBV28 NA
TGTGCCTGGAGTGGGACAGGGGGATACGAGCAGTACTTC CAWSGTGGYEQYF TRBJ2-7 NA TRBV30 TRBD1
TGTGCCAGCAGCTTAGCTCCTAGCGGGGGGGGAGTTACGCAGTATTTT CASSLAPSGGGVTQYF TRBJ2-3 few TRBV7-9 TRBD2
TGCGCCAGCACCCCCCTAGCAGCACAAGAGACCCAGTACTTC CASTPLAAQETQYF TRBJ2-5 few TRBV5-1 NA
TGCGCCAGCAGCTTGGGGGGACAGGGCGGCACTGAAGCTTTCTTT CASSLGGQGGTEAFF TRBJ1-1 few TRBV5-1 TRBD1
TGTGCCAGCAGTGAAAGGCTAGCGGGAGGTATTGGGGCCGGGGAGCTGTTTTTT CASSERLAGGIGAGELFF TRBJ2-2 few TRBV2 TRBD2
TGCGCCAGCAGCAGCGCAGATACGCAGTATTTT CASSSADTQYF TRBJ2-3 NA TRBV5-1 NA
TGTGCCACCAGCAGAGCAGGGGCCAGAATATCTTCCTACGAGCAGTACTTC CATSRAGARISSYEQYF TRBJ2-7 NA TRBV15 NA
TGTGCCAGCCACCCAATAGCGGGAGGGGGAAATGAGCAGTTCTTC CASHPIAGGGNEQFF TRBJ2-1 NA TRBV2 TRBD2
TGCGCCACCTCCGAAAGCCTAGCAGGGACCCAGTACTTC CATSESLAGTQYF TRBJ2-5 NA TRBV10-1 NA
TGTGCCAGCAGTGAATCCCAGAGGATCAATCAGCCCCAGCATTTT CASSESQRINQPQHF TRBJ1-5 few TRBV2 NA
TGCGCCAGCAGCCAGCAAACAGGAAACTATGGCTACACCTTC CASSQQTGNYGYTF TRBJ1-2 few TRBV5-1 NA